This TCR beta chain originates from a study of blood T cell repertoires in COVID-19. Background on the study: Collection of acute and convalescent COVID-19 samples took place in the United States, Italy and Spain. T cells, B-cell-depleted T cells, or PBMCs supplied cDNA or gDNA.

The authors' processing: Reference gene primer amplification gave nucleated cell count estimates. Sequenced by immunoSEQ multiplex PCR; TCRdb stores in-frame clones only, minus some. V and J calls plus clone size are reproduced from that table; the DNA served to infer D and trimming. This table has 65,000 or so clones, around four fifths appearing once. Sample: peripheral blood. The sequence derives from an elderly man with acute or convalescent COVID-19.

The CDR3 loop reads CASSNRRDTKLYEQYF. The CDR3 region has the DNA TGTGCCAGCAGCAACCGCCGGGACACTAAGCTATACGAGCAGTACTTC. The chain links TRBV7-8 to TRBJ2-7, with D possibly being TRBD1 (6 bases). CDR1 is SGHVS, CDR2 FQNEAQ, per germline. Trimming pared 5 bases from V and 4 bases from J, leaving 21 bases between. This CDR3 is built from 16 residues.